Detailed here is one T cell receptor (beta chain). Its antigen is currently unknown. Nested PCRs of about 17 and 10 cycles, two in total, were run on TCRalpha and TCRbeta cDNA. TCRdb processed the 5' RACE reads again and assigns one entry to each CDR3 protein, with no DNA. The sample has more than 100,000 distinct CDR3 sequences; the top ten hold approximately 1.8%. Germline V lookup: CDR1 SGHTA, CDR2 FQGNSA. The CDR3 totals 17 residues. The entry originates in a study of monozygotic twins with inflammatory bowel disease. Regarding the study as a whole: For repertoire similarity, concordant twins did not differ from discordant twins, possibly because power was limited. Twins with IBD were found to have lower TCRbeta diversity (inverse Simpson) than healthy co-twins.

The source is a human donor with ulcerative colitis or Crohn's disease, or a healthy co-twin of an affected twin (not recorded which). Sequencing was carried out using blood. The chain uses TRBV7-2 and TRBJ2-3; TCRdb indicates TRBD2, and absent DNA this call remains unverified. The CDR3 spells CASSLGLAGLGTDTQYF.